Shown below are 8 T cell receptor beta chains from a single sample sequenced in a study of shared clonotypes between healthy human individuals. Measured with immunoSEQ multiplex PCR; TCRdb has only the in-frame clones, and not every one. The data contain more than 2 million clones, around 95% of them singletons. The sequenced sample consisted of naive CD4+ T cells sorted from blood. Subset indicated: CD45RA+ positively selected. Receptors originate from a young man in good health.

This sequence joins TRBV7-2 and TRBJ1-5; possible D gene TRBD1, 6 bases. The V gene's germline CDR1 is SGHTA and CDR2 FQGNSA. This CDR3 has 17 amino acids. The V gene lost 2 bases and the J gene lost 0 bases, with 14 bases spanning the gap. CDR3 DNA: TGTGCCAGCAGCTTAACCGGGACATCTTTTAGCAATCAGCCCCAGCATTTT. As protein: CASSLTGTSFSNQPQHF.

The rearrangement uses TRBV5-1 and TRBJ2-5; D call uncertain. Germline V CDR1 and CDR2: SGHRS, YFSETQ. Deletions cut 0 bases from V and 4 bases from J, with 13 bases between. This CDR3 is built from 15 residues. The CDR3, as DNA: TGCGCCAGCAGCTTGGTTCCGGGTAGTACAGAGACCCAGTACTTC. Translation: CASSLVPGSTETQYF.

V usage is TRBV2 and J usage is TRBJ1-1; a possible D gene is TRBD1 (6 bases). The V end was cut by 6 bases, the J end by 6 bases, with 11 bases between. The length of the CDR3 is 12 residues. Per germline, CDR1 SNHLY and CDR2 FYNNEI. CDR3 sequence: CASRPGVPEAFF. The CDR3 DNA follows: TGTGCCAGCAGACCAGGGGTCCCTGAAGCTTTCTTT.

This clone was observed a single time. The gene calls are TRBV4-1 and TRBJ2-5; 10 nucleotides align to TRBD1. The germline gives CDR1 MGHRA, CDR2 YSYEKL. The V segment lost 3 bases and the J segment 5 bases; nucleotides outside the gene matches: 9. The CDR3 is made up of 16 amino acids. The CDR3 loop reads CASSQGGQGGWETQYF. The CDR3 bases are TGCGCCAGCAGCCAGGGAGGACAGGGGGGGTGGGAGACCCAGTACTTC.

Regarding this clone: Different DNA sequences within this sample yield the same CDR3. The chain recombines TRBV6-5 with TRBJ1-2; D is ambiguous. V lost 0 bases and J lost 2, with 4 bases in between. Germline loops: CDR1 MNHEY, CDR2 SVGAGI. This CDR3 is 13 amino acids long. CDR3 protein: CASSYSGNYGYTF. CDR3 DNA sequence: TGTGCCAGCAGTTACTCAGGAAACTATGGCTACACCTTC.

This clone is a singleton in its sample. The chain recombines TRBV2 with TRBJ2-2; D is undetermined. From germline, CDR1 is SNHLY and CDR2 FYNNEI. The CDR3 has 15 residues. Deletions cut 7 bases from V and 2 bases from J, with 14 bases between. The CDR3 DNA is TGTGCCAGCAAGTCCTCCGGACCCAACACCGGGGAGCTGTTTTTT. Residues: CASKSSGPNTGELFF.

V gene TRBV6-6 combines with J gene TRBJ2-3, with a possible D match to TRBD2 (5 bases). The CDR3 has 14 residues. CDR1 and CDR2 from the germline V gene are MNHNY and SVGAGI (reference sequence). V was trimmed by 5 bases and J by 0 bases, leaving 9 bases between them. The CDR3 DNA is TGTGCCAGCAGTCCGAGCGGTAGCACAGATACGCAGTATTTT. It translates to CASSPSGSTDTQYF.

This clone showed up just once. DNA of the CDR3: TGCAGCGTTGCTGGCCGAGAAATCGAAGCTTTCTTT. Translation: CSVAGREIEAFF. This rearrangement joins TRBV29-1 to TRBJ1-1; unclear D gene. Trimming cost V 4 bases and J 8 bases, with 14 bases left between them. The CDR3 is 12 residues long. Per germline, CDR1 SQVTM and CDR2 ANQGSEA.